Shown below are 3 T cell receptor beta chains from a single sample sequenced in a study of CD4+ T cells in melanoma (dated by TCRdb to 2022 to 2024). The library was generated by the immunoSEQ multiplex PCR assay. TCRdb mirrors the immuneACCESS table, restricted to in-frame sequences. Some clones are absent from its copies; in checked studies, under half trace to an unresolved V gene, and the reason for the others is unknown. In this sample the table shows around 110,000 clones, approximately 92% of which occur a single time. Around 3.3% of the sample belongs to the ten largest clones. Material: peripheral blood. The receptor set was obtained from a human donor with melanoma.

This chain links TRBV6-1 with TRBJ2-1; 9 bases agree with TRBD2. Per the germline V gene, CDR1 is MNHNS and CDR2 is SASEGT. Unmatched junction bases numbered 5, after V lost 1 base and J lost 7 bases. This CDR3 is 15 amino acids long. The CDR3 here is CASSEDSGSRNEQFF. As DNA, the CDR3 is TGTGCCAGCAGTGAAGATAGCGGGAGTCGGAATGAGCAGTTCTTC.

This chain joins TRBV28 and TRBJ2-7, with TRBD1 identical over 7 bases. Unmatched junction bases numbered 6, after V lost 10 bases and J lost 0 bases. In germline, CDR1 is MDHEN, CDR2 SYDVKM. This CDR3 region has 13 residues. CDR3 amino acids: CATKGQSSYEQYF. CDR3 DNA sequence: TGTGCCACCAAGGGACAGAGCTCCTACGAGCAGTACTTC. Supplemented by reference TRBV28 and TRBJ2-7, the full variable domain reads DVKVTQSSRYLVKRTGEKVFLECVQDMDHENMFWYRQDPGLGLRLIYFSYDVKMKEKGDIPEGYSVSREKKERFSLILESASTNQTSMYLCATKGQSSYEQYFGPGTRLTVT.

The V call is TRBV19, the J call TRBJ1-4, with D maybe TRBD1 (5 bases). This CDR3 comprises 13 residues. Germline V gives CDR1 LNHDA, CDR2 SQIVND (reference sequence). V dropped 7 bases and J dropped 4 bases, with 10 bases sitting between them. The DNA of the CDR3 is TGTGCCAGTATGTCCAGGGATAATGAAAAACTGTTTTTT. Its translation: CASMSRDNEKLFF.